The subject of this entry is one TCR beta chain. The read halts 3 residues ahead of the CDR3 end, with the missing end drawn from the germline J gene. This specimen comes from a study of T cell clonality in common variable immunodeficiency. Assay used: immunoSEQ multiplex PCR; TCRdb lists only in-frame clones, some missing. The sample includes around 50,000 clones, none of them occurring once. V was clipped by 0 bases and J by 2 bases, with 11 bases between them. The CDR3 loop spans 15 amino acids. CDR1 SGHDT and CDR2 YYEEEE come from the germline V gene. This TCR derives from a person aged 18 to 75 in good health. The sample taken for sequencing was peripheral blood mononuclear cells. This rearrangement joins TRBV5-6 to TRBJ1-2; D not resolved. CDR3 DNA, as far as it was read: TGTGCCAGCAGCTTGGCCGGGTGGAAGAACTATGGC. Protein sequence: CASSLAGWKNYG. Given in full, the CDR3 is CASSLAGWKNYGYTF. The complete variable domain, with remaining parts taken from reference TRBV5-6 and TRBJ1-2, reads DAGVTQSPTHLIKTRGQQVTLRCSPKSGHDTVSWYQQALGQGPQFIFQYYEEEERQRGNFPDRFSGHQFPNYSSELNVNALLLGDSALYLCASSLAGWKNYGYTFGSGTRLTVV.